Below are 17 T cell receptor beta chains sequenced from a single sample in a study of shared clonotypes between healthy human individuals. Profiling relied on immunoSEQ multiplex PCR, and the TCRdb table lists in-frame clones only, not all of them. The sample yields around 1.5 million clones, around 98% seen once. Sequencing was carried out using naive CD4+ T cells sorted from blood. Subset described: CD45RA+ positively selected. Every receptor here comes from a man aged 25 to 40 in good health.

This chain connects TRBV29-1 to TRBJ2-3; D possibly uses TRBD1 or TRBD2 (5 bases each). This CDR3 has 12 amino acids. V was trimmed by 4 bases and J by 5 bases, leaving 10 bases between them. Germline V gene lookup returns CDR1 SQVTM and CDR2 ANQGSEA. DNA of the CDR3: TGCAGCGTTGGGGACCAGAAAGATACGCAGTATTTT. As protein: CSVGDQKDTQYF.

V is TRBV27 and J is TRBJ2-7, with 7 bases that match TRBD1. Per germline, CDR1 MNHEY and CDR2 SMNVEV (reference sequence). The ends lost 5 bases at V and 4 bases at J; junction bases unmatched: 14. The CDR3 length is 16 residues. The CDR3 spells CASSISTGSSSYEQYF. Written as DNA, the CDR3 is TGTGCCAGCAGTATCTCGACAGGGAGTTCATCTTACGAGCAGTACTTC.

This clone was recorded only once. V is TRBV7-2 and J is TRBJ2-1; D is ambiguous. Germline loops: CDR1 SGHTA, CDR2 FQGNSA. The V end lost 5 bases, the J end lost 3 bases, and 11 bases lay between the germline ends. The CDR3 length is 14 residues. CDR3 sequence: CASSRQNLYNEQFF. The CDR3 DNA is TGTGCCAGCAGCCGACAAAACCTCTACAATGAGCAGTTCTTC. Full variable domain (rest looked up from reference TRBV7-2 and TRBJ2-1): GAGVSQSPSNKVTEKGKDVELRCDPISGHTALYWYRQSLGQGLEFLIYFQGNSAPDKSGLPSDRFSAERTGGSVSTLTIQRTQQEDSAVYLCASSRQNLYNEQFFGPGTRLTVL.

The rearrangement links TRBV27 to TRBJ1-5; no definite D call. V was cut by 1 base and J by 7 bases, with 20 bases left in between. The CDR3 covers 17 residues. Germline values: CDR1 MNHEY, CDR2 SMNVEV (reference sequence). CDR3 protein: CASSLYPPDQERQPQHF. The CDR3 nucleotides read TGTGCCAGCAGTTTATATCCCCCCGACCAGGAAAGACAGCCCCAGCATTTT.

This chain links TRBV4-1 with TRBJ2-7, with no clear D. Germline loops: CDR1 MGHRA, CDR2 YSYEKL. The CDR3 has 13 residues. Trimming removed 0 bases from V and 6 bases from J, with 9 bases in between. In DNA form, the CDR3 reads TGCGCCAGCAGCCAAGAGGTTTACCGCGAGCAGTACTTC. Amino acid sequence: CASSQEVYREQYF.

This chain uses TRBV12-5 with TRBJ1-5; 7 nucleotides agree with TRBD1. The V segment lost 3 bases and the J segment 0 bases; nucleotides outside the gene matches: 14. This CDR3 spans 19 amino acids. Per the germline V gene, CDR1 is LGHNT and CDR2 is FRNRAP. The CDR3 is CASGLGARDRRGSNQPQHF. Written as DNA, the CDR3 is TGTGCTAGTGGTTTAGGAGCTCGGGACAGAAGAGGTAGCAATCAGCCCCAGCATTTT.

The CDR3 here is CASSPPATNLYEQFF. DNA for the CDR3: TGTGCCAGCTCACCACCGGCGACGAATCTGTATGAGCAGTTCTTC. The chain uses TRBV18 and TRBJ2-1, with unresolved D. Trimming took 0 bases from V and 8 from J, leaving 14 bases between them. The CDR3 totals 15 residues. Germline values: CDR1 KGHSH, CDR2 LQKENI.

This chain links TRBV9 with TRBJ2-1, with D possibly called TRBD1 or TRBD2 (5 bases each). V lost 4 bases and J 3 bases, leaving 11 bases between the germline ends. This CDR3 has 14 residues. Germline lookup yields CDR1 SGDLS and CDR2 YYNGEE. The CDR3 spells CASSLGDVYNEQFF. CDR3 coding DNA: TGTGCCAGCAGCCTCGGGGACGTCTACAATGAGCAGTTCTTC.

Concerning this clone: Other DNA sequences in this sample translate to the same CDR3. The chain has TRBV5-4 and TRBJ2-5; D possibly corresponds to TRBD1 (5 bases). Germline-derived CDR1 and CDR2 are SGHNT and YYREEE (reference sequence). V was pared by 0 bases and J by 5 bases, with 8 bases between. This CDR3 region has 13 residues. The CDR3 region is CASSLGRGETQYF. Here the CDR3 DNA reads TGTGCCAGCAGCTTGGGAAGGGGCGAGACCCAGTACTTC.

The chain has TRBV14 and TRBJ2-5; D call uncertain. Deletions cut 0 bases from V and 6 bases from J, with 8 bases between. Looked up from germline, CDR1 is SGHDN and CDR2 is FVKESK. This CDR3 spans 13 amino acids. DNA for the CDR3: TGTGCCAGCAGCCAAGACCTCGGACAGACCCAGTACTTC. It translates to CASSQDLGQTQYF.

In its sample, this clone was seen once. As DNA, the CDR3 is TGCGCCAGCAGTGAGTCGACGGCGGGACTTTATGGCTACACCTTC. It translates to CASSESTAGLYGYTF. V is TRBV10-2 and J is TRBJ1-2, with D perhaps TRBD1 (5 bases). V lost 0 bases and J 5 bases, leaving 13 bases between the germline ends. CDR3 size: 15 residues. The germline gives CDR1 WSHSY, CDR2 SAAADI.

The rearrangement joins TRBV5-6 to TRBJ2-2; the D is unclear. Deletions cut 1 base from V and 4 bases from J, with 11 bases between. Germline CDR1 and CDR2: SGHDT and YYEEEE. This CDR3 is built from 15 residues. In DNA form, the CDR3 reads TGTGCCAGCAGCTTGTTTCTAAGTCCCACCGGGGAGCTGTTTTTT. This sequence encodes CASSLFLSPTGELFF.

This clone was counted a single time. V gene TRBV11-2 combines with J gene TRBJ2-3; D is unresolved. Trimming shortened V by 1 base and J by 6 bases, and 5 bases separated the two germline ends. This CDR3 has 12 residues. From germline, CDR1 is SGHAT and CDR2 FQNNGV. The CDR3 sequence: CASSLGPDTQYF. CDR3 coding DNA: TGTGCCAGCAGCTTAGGGCCCGATACGCAGTATTTT.

The J gene is TRBJ2-2, the V gene TRBV6-5, with D unclear. This CDR3 has 12 amino acids. CDR1 MNHEY and CDR2 SVGAGI come from the germline V gene. V lost 5 bases and J lost 6, with 7 bases in between. The CDR3 sequence: CASSPLPGELFF. The CDR3 DNA follows: TGTGCCAGCAGTCCCCTCCCCGGGGAGCTGTTTTTT.

As to this clone: No conserved phenylalanine or tryptophan is present at the end of the CDR3, so a read error is the likely explanation. The rearrangement links TRBV28 to TRBJ2-3, with D tentatively TRBD2 (5 bases). Deletions cut 2 bases from V and 2 bases from J, with 17 bases between. Per the germline V gene, CDR1 is MDHEN and CDR2 is SYDVKM. The CDR3 contains 17 residues. In DNA, the CDR3 is TGTGCCAGCAGTTTACGGGCGGGCGGCGACGCCACAGATACGCAGTATCTT. It codes for CASSLRAGGDATDTQYL.

In this sample, this clone turned up once. V usage is TRBV5-1 and J usage is TRBJ1-3; D unresolved. CDR1 is SGHRS, CDR2 YFSETQ, per germline. V dropped 1 base and J dropped 4 bases, with 12 bases sitting between them. The CDR3 extends over 15 amino acids. The CDR3: CASSLLTHTGNTIYF. CDR3 nucleotide sequence: TGCGCCAGCAGCTTGCTCACTCACACAGGAAACACCATATATTTT.

V usage is TRBV11-3 and J usage is TRBJ2-2, with D possibly TRBD1 on 6 matching bases. The CDR3 extends over 14 amino acids. The ends were cut back, 5 bases at V and 3 bases at J, with 10 bases in the middle. Germline values: CDR1 SGHNT, CDR2 YENEEA. CDR3 protein: CASSPGVDTGELFF. The DNA of the CDR3 is TGTGCCAGCAGCCCAGGGGTGGACACCGGGGAGCTGTTTTTT.